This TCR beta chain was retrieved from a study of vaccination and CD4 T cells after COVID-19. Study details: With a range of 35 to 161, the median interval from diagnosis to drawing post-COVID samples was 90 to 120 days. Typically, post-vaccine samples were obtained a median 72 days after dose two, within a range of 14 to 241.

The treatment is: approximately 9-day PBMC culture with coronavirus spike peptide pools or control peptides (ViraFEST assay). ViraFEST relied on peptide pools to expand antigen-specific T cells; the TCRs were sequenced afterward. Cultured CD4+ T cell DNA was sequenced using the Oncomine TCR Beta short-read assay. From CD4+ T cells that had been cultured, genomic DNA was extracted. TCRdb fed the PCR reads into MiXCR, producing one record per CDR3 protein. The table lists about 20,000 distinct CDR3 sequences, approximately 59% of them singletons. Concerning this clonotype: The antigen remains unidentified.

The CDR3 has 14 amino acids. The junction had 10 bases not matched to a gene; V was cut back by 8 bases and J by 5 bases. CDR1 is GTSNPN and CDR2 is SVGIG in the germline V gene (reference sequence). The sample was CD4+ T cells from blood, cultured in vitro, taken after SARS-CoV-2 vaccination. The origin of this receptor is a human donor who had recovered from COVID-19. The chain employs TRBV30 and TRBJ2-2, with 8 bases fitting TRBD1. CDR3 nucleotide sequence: TGTGCCGGCCAGGGGGCACATGCAACCGGGGAGCTGTTTTTT. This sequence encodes CAGQGAHATGELFF.